This TCR beta chain was captured in a study of blood T cells in healthy people across ages. This clonotype was found a few times. Its antigen is not identified. Sample-barcoded 5' priming and a J-beta primer mix drove a second PCR of about 6 to 12 cycles. Every individual sample yielded 2.5 million or more paired-end reads (each containing CDR3). TCRdb reanalysed the 5' RACE reads using MiXCR and keeps one entry per CDR3 protein. The data show 1,300,000 or so distinct CDR3 sequences, with approximately 59% seen just once and about 6.7% held by the top ten. The study, taken as a whole, reports: While age rose, TCR beta diversity per million T cells dropped in a roughly linear way.

Each of the donors had approximately 10 milliliters of peripheral blood drawn into EDTA-treated Vacutainer tubes. Germline CDR1 is LGHNA and CDR2 is YSLEER. The CDR3 is 12 amino acids. V shed 11 bases and J 5 bases; nucleotides not matched to a gene: 6. The sample taken for sequencing was blood. The source of this sequence is a man in his late teens or twenties in good health. The chain has TRBV4-3 and TRBJ2-1; 7 bases agree with TRBD1. The CDR3 sequence: CADGTENNEQFF. DNA of the CDR3: TGCGCCGACGGGACAGAAAACAATGAGCAGTTCTTC.